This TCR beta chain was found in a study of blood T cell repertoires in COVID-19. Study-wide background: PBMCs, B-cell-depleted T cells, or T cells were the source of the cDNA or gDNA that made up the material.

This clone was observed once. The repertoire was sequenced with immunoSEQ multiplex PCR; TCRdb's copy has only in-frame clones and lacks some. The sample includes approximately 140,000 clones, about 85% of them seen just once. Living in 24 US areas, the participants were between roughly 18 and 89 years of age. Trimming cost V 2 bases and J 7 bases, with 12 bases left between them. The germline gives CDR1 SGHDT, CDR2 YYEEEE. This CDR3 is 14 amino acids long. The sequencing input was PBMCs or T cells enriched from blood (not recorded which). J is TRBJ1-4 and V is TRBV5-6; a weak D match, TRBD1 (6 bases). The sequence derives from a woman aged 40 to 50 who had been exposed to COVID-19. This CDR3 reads CASSFGGAGEKLFF. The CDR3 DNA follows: TGTGCCAGCAGCTTTGGGGGGGCTGGTGAAAAACTGTTTTTT.